What follows is one T cell receptor (beta chain) and its context. What it binds is unknown. This specimen comes from a study of T cells after yellow fever vaccination. Findings and caveats of the study: The booster response re-showed most primary clones: around 95% CD4, almost 90% CD8.

Germline V lookup: CDR1 SEHNR, CDR2 FQNEAQ (reference sequence). The CDR3 is made up of 14 amino acids. J gave up 7 bases and V 6 bases, and 6 bases lay outside the gene matches. The study made its TCR cDNA through 5'RACE template switching. That step introduced a universal primer site along with UMIs. Via MiXCR, TCRdb re-called the 5' RACE reads, giving one row per CDR3 protein. This sample carries 350,000 or so distinct CDR3 sequences, 8.1% of them seen once, and the ten largest clones take 17%. This receptor was identified in a man younger than 35 who received the YFV17D yellow fever vaccine. Source: PBMCs, taken approximately 40 days after the first yellow fever vaccination. V usage is TRBV7-9 and J usage is TRBJ1-6; TRBD1 agrees at 7 bases. The DNA for the CDR3 is TGTGCCAGCAGTCGGGACAGTCTAAATTCACCCCTCCACTTT. As protein: CASSRDSLNSPLHF.